The present T cell receptor (beta chain) was sequenced within a study of T-cell reconstitution after alpha-beta-depleted transplantation in children. Study-wide points: Counts and diversity of T cells one year after transplant came mostly from newly produced T cells. The study traced high day-60 TCRbeta diversity in some patients to surviving recipient T cells and thymic progenitors.

The V and J ends lost 6 bases and 4 bases respectively, with 8 bases between them. The CDR3 covers 11 residues. From germline, CDR1 is DFQATT and CDR2 SNEGSKA (reference sequence). A TCRbeta library incorporating unique molecular identifiers was prepared. TCRdb re-called the PCR reads through MiXCR, storing one row per CDR3 protein. The table includes 550,000 to 800,000 distinct CDR3 sequences, under 15% detected once. The table lists this clonotype with many counts. Its target is not known. The chain has TRBV20-1 and TRBJ2-3, with unresolved D. Sequences were derived from PBMCs, sampled before TCRalphabeta/CD19-depleted stem cell transplant. This TCR was sampled from a girl between 2 and 10 years old with congenital amegakaryocytic thrombocytopenia, due to receive a stem cell transplant. The DNA for the CDR3 is TGCAGTGCCCTGACGGCAGATACGCAGTATTTT. Translating it yields CSALTADTQYF.